This T cell receptor beta chain appears in the sequencing data of a study of blood T cell repertoires in COVID-19. Study background: Collection of acute and convalescent COVID-19 samples took place in the United States, Italy and Spain. Sample material is recorded as cDNA or gDNA derived from T cells, B-cell-depleted T cells, or PBMCs.

In the source study's methods: Estimates of nucleated cell counts were drawn from the amplification of reference gene primers. Sequenced by immunoSEQ multiplex PCR; TCRdb stores in-frame clones only, minus some. That table gives V, J and clone size, and the DNA gave D and trimming. The top ten hold 1.9% of the sample, which has approximately 260,000 clones, roughly 91% seen once. The study assigned cohorts using participant-reported clinical history. Per germline, CDR1 SQVTM and CDR2 ANQGSEA. This CDR3 has 14 amino acids. Trimming removed 3 bases from V and 0 bases from J; junction bases left unmatched: 4.

The source of this sequence is a woman in her sixties or seventies who had recovered from COVID-19. The source material was PBMCs or T cells enriched from blood (not recorded which). The genes are TRBV29-1 and TRBJ2-5; 7 bases agree with TRBD1. In DNA form, the CDR3 reads TGCAGCGTTGATGGGACAGCCAACCAAGAGACCCAGTACTTC. Translated, it gives CSVDGTANQETQYF.